This T cell receptor beta chain was obtained from a study of cytomegalovirus exposure and HLA in healthy donors. Study overall: In a previous analysis, 110 million or so unique TCR beta sequences were found from roughly 180 million T cells.

The CDR3 runs 14 residues. V lost 5 bases and J lost 4, with 14 bases in between. In germline, CDR1 is LGHNA, CDR2 YSLEER. Whole-study findings and limits: One later analysis reportedly identified an Asian-associated ancestry cluster that showed fewer N-insertions than the roughly 720-donor mean. In a later analysis, about 17,000 TCR beta sequences were associated with HLA alleles at 0.05 false discovery rate. For most TCR beta V segments, an earlier analysis put the productive rate at about 87% or about 30% of the time.

This clone was counted only a few times. The target antigen is unknown. The PCR contained 60 Vbeta and 13 Jbeta primers. The table came from immunoSEQ multiplex PCR; TCRdb's copy has only in-frame clones and leaves some out. The sample lists about 190,000 clones; around 83% were seen once. This sequence was found in a woman aged 45-59 years in good health and CMV-seropositive. The rearrangement joins TRBV4-3 to TRBJ1-1, with a possible D match to TRBD1 (5 bases). The sequenced material came from PBMCs. The CDR3 sequence is CASSEVFQGTEAFF. The CDR3 DNA sequence: TGCGCCAGCAGCGAAGTTTTTCAGGGCACTGAAGCTTTCTTT.